The rows below give T cell receptor beta chains drawn from one sample of a study of blood T cell repertoires in COVID-19. Using immunoSEQ multiplex PCR, the repertoire was profiled, and TCRdb retains in-frame clones only, with some absent. Altogether about 110,000 clones are present, approximately 83% being singletons, with the ten largest covering more than 3.5%. The sample was peripheral blood. The receptors stem from a woman in her 70s with acute or convalescent COVID-19. CDR3s include the opening cysteine and the closing phenylalanine or tryptophan. Each record gives: clone size, J gene, V gene, D gene, CDR3 DNA, CDR3 protein. A D gene is named only where the DNA matches it firmly. A clone size is listed for some rows: how often the clone was seen (once, few, many), or a class if it is expanded.

. | TRBJ2-2 | TRBV7-2 | TRBD2 | TGTGCCAGCAGCTTATTGGGCGGGGGTGGCACCGGGGAGCTGTTTTTT | CASSLLGGGGTGELFF
. | TRBJ1-5 | TRBV7-2 | . | TGTGCCAGCAGCTTAGGTAGGGGTAGCAATCAGCCCCAGCATTTT | CASSLGRGSNQPQHF
. | TRBJ1-5 | TRBV6-5 | . | TGTGCCAGCAGTAGACAGGTTACAAGGGATCAGCCCCAGCATTTT | CASSRQVTRDQPQHF
few | TRBJ2-3 | TRBV4-1 | TRBD2 | TGCGCCAGCAGCCAAGCCGCTGGCGGGGGGGCAGCAGATACGCAGTATTTT | CASSQAAGGGAADTQYF
. | TRBJ2-1 | TRBV10-2 | TRBD1 | TGCGCCAGCAGTGAGATCGGGACAGGGAAGAACCACAATGAGCAGTTCTTC | CASSEIGTGKNHNEQFF
. | TRBJ2-7 | TRBV10-2 | . | TGCGCCAGCAGTGAGGAAACAGCAATCTACGAGCAGTACTTC | CASSEETAIYEQYF
. | TRBJ1-4 | TRBV19 | TRBD1 | TGTGCCAGTAGTTTCGGACAGGGTGAGGAAAAACTGTTTTTT | CASSFGQGEEKLFF
. | TRBJ1-2 | TRBV15 | TRBD1 | TGTGCCACCAGCACGGGACAGTCCTATGGCTACACCTTC | CATSTGQSYGYTF
. | TRBJ2-5 | TRBV20-1 | . | TGCAGTGCCCTACAAGAGACCCAGTACTTC | CSALQETQYF
once | TRBJ2-5 | TRBV24-1 | . | TGTGCCACCAGAGGGGACAAAGAGACCCAGTACTTC | CATRGDKETQYF
. | TRBJ2-3 | TRBV13 | TRBD2 | TGTGCCAGCAGGCCCTTAGCGGGGCGCACAGATACGCAGTATTTT | CASRPLAGRTDTQYF
. | TRBJ2-3 | TRBV7-6 | . | TGTGCCAGCAGCTACTCGTTAACAGATACGCAGTATTTT | CASSYSLTDTQYF
. | TRBJ1-1 | TRBV21-1 | . | TGTGCCAGCAGCAAAGGCGGGTTTGACACTGAAGCTTTCTTT | CASSKGGFDTEAFF
. | TRBJ2-5 | TRBV27 | . | TGTGCCAGCAGTTGCATAGCGGCGGCGGAGGTGGCCCAGTACTTC | CASSCIAAAEVAQYF
. | TRBJ2-1 | TRBV6-5 | TRBD1 | TGTGCCAGCAGTAACAGGGGCCGGGGATACAATGAGCAGTTCTTC | CASSNRGRGYNEQFF
. | TRBJ2-1 | TRBV9 | TRBD1 | TGTGCCAGCAGCGTGACAGGGCTTCCCTACAATGAGCAGTTCTTC | CASSVTGLPYNEQFF